This TCR beta chain was documented in a study of cytomegalovirus exposure and HLA in healthy donors. Study-wide background: Genotyping showed 75% to 90% of hundreds of donors falling in the Caucasian-associated ancestry cluster.

Of note for this clone: The antigen is undetermined.

Germline loops: CDR1 LNHDA, CDR2 SQIVND (reference sequence). Trimming took 4 bases from V and 3 from J, leaving 15 bases between them. CDR3 length: 15 amino acids. The study, taken as a whole, reports: Reportedly, fewer N-insertions than the approximately 700-donor mean appeared in an Asian-associated ancestry cluster in a later analysis. Follow-up analysis found HLA locus-dependent TCR association rates, highest for DRB1 and lowest for HLA-C.

Vbeta (60) and Jbeta (13) primers were used in the PCR. Only in-frame clones appear in the TCRdb table, and some are missing; sequencing was by immunoSEQ multiplex PCR. The profile covers approximately 150,000 clones, with approximately 78% appearing a single time and roughly 2.5% taken by the ten largest. These donors, healthy bone marrow donors, were studied. The chain uses TRBV19 and TRBJ1-1; no firm D call. Sample: PBMCs. This TCR was recovered from a human donor in good health. In DNA, the CDR3 is TGTGCCAGTAGTAGGTCCAGGAGGGCCGACACTGAAGCTTTCTTT. Encoded protein: CASSRSRRADTEAFF.